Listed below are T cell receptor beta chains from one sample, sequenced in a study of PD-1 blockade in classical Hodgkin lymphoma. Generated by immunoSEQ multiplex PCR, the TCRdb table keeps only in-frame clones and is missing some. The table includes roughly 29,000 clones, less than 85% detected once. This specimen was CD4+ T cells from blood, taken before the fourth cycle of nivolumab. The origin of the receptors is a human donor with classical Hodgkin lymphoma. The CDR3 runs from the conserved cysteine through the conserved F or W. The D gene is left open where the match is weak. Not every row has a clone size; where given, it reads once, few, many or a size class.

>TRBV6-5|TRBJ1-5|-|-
TGTGCCAGCAAGAGCCGGGACAAACCTGGGGAGCCCCAGCATTTT
CASKSRDKPGEPQHF
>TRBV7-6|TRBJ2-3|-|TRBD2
TGTGCCAGCAGCTTACAAAGCGGGGGGCTCTCAGATACGCAGTATTTT
CASSLQSGGLSDTQYF
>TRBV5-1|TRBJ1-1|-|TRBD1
TGCGCCAGCAGCTGGGGGGACAGCTCATGGGGCACTGAAGCTTTCTTT
CASSWGDSSWGTEAFF
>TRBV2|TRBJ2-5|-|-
TGTGCCAGCAGTGAAGTGTCTTACCAAGAGACCCAGTACTTC
CASSEVSYQETQYF
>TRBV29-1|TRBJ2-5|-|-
TGCAGCGTTAGGTCCTTCCAAGAGACCCAGTACTTC
CSVRSFQETQYF
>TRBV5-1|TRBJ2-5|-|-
TGCGCCAGCAGCGTCGGAGAGACCCAGTACTTC
CASSVGETQYF
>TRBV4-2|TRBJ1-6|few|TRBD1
TGTGCCAGCAGCCAAGATTCTCGGACAGGATACTCACCCCTCCACTTT
CASSQDSRTGYSPLHF
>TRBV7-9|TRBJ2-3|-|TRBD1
TGTGCCAGCAGCTTTGGGACAGGGGGCACAGATACGCAGTATTTT
CASSFGTGGTDTQYF
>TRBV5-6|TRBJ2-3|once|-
TGTGCCAGCAGCTTATCTAGCTCGGATACGCAGTATTTT
CASSLSSSDTQYF
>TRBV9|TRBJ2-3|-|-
TGTGCCAGCAGCGTCGGCACAGATACGCAGTATTTT
CASSVGTDTQYF
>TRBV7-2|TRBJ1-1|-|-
TGTGCCAGCAGCTTTTTTGGGCCAAGTCTTGAAGCTTTCTTT
CASSFFGPSLEAFF
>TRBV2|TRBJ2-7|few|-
TGTGCCAGCAGTCTAAGGGCCCGAGACCACGAGCAGTACTTC
CASSLRARDHEQYF
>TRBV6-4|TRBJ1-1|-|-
TGTGCCAGCAGTGACTCATCGGGCGGTTTCGCTGAAGCTTTCTTT
CASSDSSGGFAEAFF
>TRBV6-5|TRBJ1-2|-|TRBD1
TGTGCCAGCAGTGCCAGGGGGCTCCTTAACTATGGCTACACCTTC
CASSARGLLNYGYTF